This T cell receptor beta chain was recovered during a study of blood T cell repertoires in COVID-19. The overall study: Material from acute and convalescent COVID-19 was sourced from the United States, Italy and Spain. T cells, B-cell-depleted T cells, or PBMCs supplied cDNA or gDNA.

Per the original methods: Nucleated cell counts were estimated from reference gene primer amplification. The assay was immunoSEQ multiplex PCR, and TCRdb's table has in-frame clones only and misses some. V, J and clone size are those of that table, while D and trimming were read from the DNA. The sample contains approximately 310,000 clones, around 86% of which appear only once. From germline, CDR1 is SGHTA and CDR2 FQGNSA. CDR3 size: 15 residues. V lost 1 base to trimming and J lost 3 bases; unmatched junction nucleotides: 5. Sequenced sample: peripheral blood. This receptor was identified in a man aged 50-60 years with active or convalescent COVID-19. This chain uses TRBV7-2 with TRBJ1-1, with TRBD1 identical over 7 bases. The CDR3 loop is CASSLGRQGDTEAFF. DNA of the CDR3: TGTGCCAGCAGCTTAGGTCGACAGGGTGACACTGAAGCTTTCTTT.